One and the same sample provided the 11 T cell receptor beta chains below, sequenced in a study of post-analysis software for immune sequencing data. Broader study findings: There were several TRBV segments more frequent in patients than controls, and TRBV5-6, TRBV5-1 and TRBV20-1 were among them.

Every TCR beta cDNA library bore unique molecular identifiers. TCRdb independently ran MiXCR on the PCR reads; one entry per CDR3 protein. Of around 200,000 distinct CDR3 sequences listed, over 25% are singletons. Antigen specificity for these receptors is unknown. The sequenced material came from blood. These TCRs come from a girl aged 2-17 years with multiple sclerosis.

V and J are TRBV15 and TRBJ1-4; D might be TRBD1 (6 bases). Germline lookup yields CDR1 LNHNV and CDR2 YYDKDF (reference sequence). V lost 8 bases, J lost 0 bases, and 13 bases lay in between. The CDR3 has 15 amino acids. CDR3 sequence reads: CATGPPGATNEKLFF. CDR3 sequence (DNA): TGTGCCACCGGTCCGCCAGGGGCAACTAATGAAAAACTGTTTTTT.

This clonotype was counted many times. The chain links TRBV7-9 to TRBJ1-1; TRBD1 is a possible D gene (6 bases). The CDR3 has 15 residues. CDR1 is SEHNR, CDR2 FQNEAQ, per germline (reference sequence). With 5 bases removed from V and 0 bases from J, the gap between germline ends came to 13 bases. CDR3 nucleotides: TGTGCCAGCAGCCATGCCGGACAGATGAACACTGAAGCTTTCTTT. It specifies CASSHAGQMNTEAFF.

CDR3 loop: CASSLWPLGADTQYF. The CDR3 region has the DNA TGTGCCAGCAGCTTGTGGCCCCTGGGGGCAGATACGCAGTATTTT. The genes are TRBV5-5 and TRBJ2-3, with D possibly being TRBD1 or TRBD2 (5 bases each). The germline gives CDR1 SGHKS, CDR2 YYEKEE (reference sequence). V was clipped by 1 base and J by 4 bases, with 13 bases between them. The length of the CDR3 is 15 residues.

This clonotype was seen repeatedly, ten times or more. The V and J genes are TRBV29-1 and TRBJ2-7, with D perhaps matching TRBD1 (6 bases). Germline CDR1 and CDR2: SQVTM and ANQGSEA. CDR3 length equals 13 residues. V was cut by 4 bases and J by 0 bases, with 10 bases left in between. CDR3 loop: CSVGDTISYEQYF. CDR3 in DNA: TGCAGCGTTGGGGACACGATCTCCTACGAGCAGTACTTC.

Worth noting for this clonotype: A much larger clone lies a single base off, so this may be a read error. The V gene is TRBV7-2, the J gene TRBJ2-7; possibly TRBD2 for D (10 bases). Germline CDR1 reads SGHTA; CDR2 reads FQGNSA. The CDR3 has 16 residues. CDR3 residues: CASCLAGGQGSYEQYF. The CDR3, as DNA: TGTGCCAGCTGCTTAGCGGGGGGACAGGGCTCCTACGAGCAGTACTTC.

This clonotype came up a few times. A read error may explain this, as a much larger clone is one base away. The V call is TRBV20-1, the J call TRBJ2-1; TRBD2 aligns across 12 bases. Germline values: CDR1 DFQATT, CDR2 SNEGSKA (reference sequence). J gave up 7 bases and V 8 bases, and 9 bases lay outside the gene matches. This CDR3 has 14 residues. The CDR3 DNA follows: TGCAGTTTCAAAGCGGGACTAGCGGGTAATGAGCAGTTCTTC. Translating it yields CSFKAGLAGNEQFF.

The V gene is TRBV6-2 or TRBV6-3, the J gene TRBJ2-1, with 12 nucleotides matching TRBD2. The germline V gene has CDR1 MNHEY and CDR2 SVGEGT. V trimming: 5 bases; J trimming: 10 bases; junction bases outside the gene matches: 9. This CDR3 contains 15 residues. CDR3 amino acids: CASSTASGGVGEQFF. The CDR3 DNA follows: TGTGCCAGCAGTACGGCTAGCGGGGGGGTCGGGGAGCAGTTCTTC.

The rearrangement links TRBV20-1 to TRBJ2-1; 12 bases fit TRBD2. The CDR3 is 16 amino acids. Trimming removed 7 bases from V and 0 bases from J; junction bases left unmatched: 7. Germline V gene data show CDR1 as DFQATT and CDR2 as SNEGSKA (reference sequence). The CDR3 DNA reads as TGCAGTGAAGGGACTAGCGGGTTTAACTCCTACAATGAGCAGTTCTTC. Translated, it gives CSEGTSGFNSYNEQFF.

This clonotype was observed many times. The chain combines TRBV20-1 with TRBJ2-3; weak D call: TRBD2 (5 bases). V gave up 5 bases and J gave up 4 bases, with 25 bases separating them. CDR1 is DFQATT, CDR2 SNEGSKA, per germline (reference sequence). The CDR3 has 17 amino acids. The DNA for the CDR3 is TGCAGTGCTGCACGTTGGGGTGGGAGCCGAGTTCCAGATACGCAGTATTTT. Residues: CSAARWGGSRVPDTQYF.

The chain has TRBV5-1 and TRBJ2-5; 7 bases agree with TRBD2. Germline V gene data show CDR1 as SGHRS and CDR2 as YFSETQ. CDR3 size: 17 residues. V gave up 4 bases and J gave up 0 bases; unmatched junction bases: 12. The DNA of the CDR3 is TGCGCCAGCAGCCCCCGGGGGGAGAGTCTGTACCAAGAGACCCAGTACTTC. Amino acids: CASSPRGESLYQETQYF.

The sample holds a few counts of this clonotype. This rearrangement joins TRBV5-1 to TRBJ1-1; TRBD1 agrees at 8 bases. Germline loops: CDR1 SGHRS, CDR2 YFSETQ. The V and J ends lost 2 bases and 7 bases, in that order; junction bases with no gene match: 7. The CDR3 runs 14 residues. CDR3 nucleotides: TGCGCCAGCAGCTTTGGCAGGGGGCACGATGAAGCTTTCTTT. This encodes CASSFGRGHDEAFF.